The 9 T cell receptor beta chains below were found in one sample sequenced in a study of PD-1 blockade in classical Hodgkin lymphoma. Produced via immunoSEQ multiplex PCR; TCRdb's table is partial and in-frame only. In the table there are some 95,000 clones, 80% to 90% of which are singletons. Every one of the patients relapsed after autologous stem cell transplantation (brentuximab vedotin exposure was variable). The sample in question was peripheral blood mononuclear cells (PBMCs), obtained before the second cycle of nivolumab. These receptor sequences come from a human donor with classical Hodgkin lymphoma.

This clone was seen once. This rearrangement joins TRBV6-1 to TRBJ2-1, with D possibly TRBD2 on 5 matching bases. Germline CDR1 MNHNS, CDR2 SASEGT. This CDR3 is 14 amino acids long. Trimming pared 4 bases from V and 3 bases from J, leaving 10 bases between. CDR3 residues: CASSAPRDYNEQFF. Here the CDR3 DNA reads TGTGCCAGCAGTGCCCCCCGGGACTACAATGAGCAGTTCTTC.

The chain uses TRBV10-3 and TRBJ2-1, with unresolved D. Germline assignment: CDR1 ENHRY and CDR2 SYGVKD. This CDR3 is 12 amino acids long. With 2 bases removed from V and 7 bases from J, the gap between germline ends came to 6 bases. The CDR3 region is CAISEPLNEQFF. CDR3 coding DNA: TGTGCCATCAGTGAGCCCTTGAATGAGCAGTTCTTC.

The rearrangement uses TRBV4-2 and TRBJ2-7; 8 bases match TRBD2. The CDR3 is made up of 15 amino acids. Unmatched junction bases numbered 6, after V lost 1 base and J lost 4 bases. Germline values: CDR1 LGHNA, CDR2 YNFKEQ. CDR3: CASSQAGGGLYEQYF. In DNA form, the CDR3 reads TGTGCCAGCAGCCAAGCCGGGGGGGGCTTATACGAGCAGTACTTC.

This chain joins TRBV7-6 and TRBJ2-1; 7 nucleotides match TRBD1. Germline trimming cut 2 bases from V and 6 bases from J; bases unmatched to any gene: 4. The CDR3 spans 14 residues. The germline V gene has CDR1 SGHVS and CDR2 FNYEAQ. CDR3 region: CASSLRDRVNEQFF. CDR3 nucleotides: TGTGCCAGCAGCTTACGTGACAGGGTCAATGAGCAGTTCTTC.

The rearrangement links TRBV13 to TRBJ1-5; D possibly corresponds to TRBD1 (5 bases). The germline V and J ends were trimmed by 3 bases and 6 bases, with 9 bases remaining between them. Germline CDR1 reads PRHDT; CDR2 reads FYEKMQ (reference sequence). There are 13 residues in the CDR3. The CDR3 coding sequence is TGTGCCAGCAGCTTGGGGGAGGGTCAGCCCCAGCATTTT. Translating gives CASSLGEGQPQHF.

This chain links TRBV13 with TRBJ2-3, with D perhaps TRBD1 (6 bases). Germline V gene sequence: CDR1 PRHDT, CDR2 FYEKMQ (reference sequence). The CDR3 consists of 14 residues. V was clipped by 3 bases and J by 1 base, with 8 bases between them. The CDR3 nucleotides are TGTGCCAGCAGCTTGCCAGGGGGCACAGATACGCAGTATTTT. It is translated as CASSLPGGTDTQYF.

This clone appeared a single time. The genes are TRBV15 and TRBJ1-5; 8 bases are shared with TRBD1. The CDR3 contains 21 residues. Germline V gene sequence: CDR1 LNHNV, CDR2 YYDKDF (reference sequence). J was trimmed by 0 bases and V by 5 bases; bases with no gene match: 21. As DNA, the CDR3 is TGTGCCACCAGCGGAACAACCTCCGGGGACAGGATCAAGTATAGCAATCAGCCCCAGCATTTT. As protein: CATSGTTSGDRIKYSNQPQHF.

CDR3: CASSLGDLAGVKETQYF. The CDR3 DNA reads as TGTGCCAGCAGCTTAGGAGACCTAGCGGGAGTGAAAGAGACCCAGTACTTC. V is TRBV11-2 and J is TRBJ2-5; 10 positions agree with TRBD2. V was clipped by 1 base and J by 3 bases; unmatched bases: 8. Germline V gene sequence: CDR1 SGHAT, CDR2 FQNNGV. This CDR3 is 17 amino acids long.

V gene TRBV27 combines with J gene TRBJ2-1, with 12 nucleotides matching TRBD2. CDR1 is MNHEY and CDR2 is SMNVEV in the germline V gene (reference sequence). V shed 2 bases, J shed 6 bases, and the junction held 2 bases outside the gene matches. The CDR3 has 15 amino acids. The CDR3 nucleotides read TGTGCCAGCAGTTTACCTAGCGGGAGGGCCAATGAGCAGTTCTTC. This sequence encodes CASSLPSGRANEQFF.